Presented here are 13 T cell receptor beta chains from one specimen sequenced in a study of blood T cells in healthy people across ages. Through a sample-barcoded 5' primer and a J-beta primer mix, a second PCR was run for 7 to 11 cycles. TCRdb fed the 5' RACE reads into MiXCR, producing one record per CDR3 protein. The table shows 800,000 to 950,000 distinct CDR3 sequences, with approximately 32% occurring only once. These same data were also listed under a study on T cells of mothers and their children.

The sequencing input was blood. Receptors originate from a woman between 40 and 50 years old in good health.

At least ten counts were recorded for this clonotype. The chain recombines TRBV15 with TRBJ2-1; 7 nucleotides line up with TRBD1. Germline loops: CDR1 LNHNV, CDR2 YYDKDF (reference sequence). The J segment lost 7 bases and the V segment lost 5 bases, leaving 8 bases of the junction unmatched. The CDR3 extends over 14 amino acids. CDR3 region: CATSGRQGWNEQFF. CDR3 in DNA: TGTGCCACCAGCGGGAGACAGGGTTGGAATGAGCAGTTCTTC.

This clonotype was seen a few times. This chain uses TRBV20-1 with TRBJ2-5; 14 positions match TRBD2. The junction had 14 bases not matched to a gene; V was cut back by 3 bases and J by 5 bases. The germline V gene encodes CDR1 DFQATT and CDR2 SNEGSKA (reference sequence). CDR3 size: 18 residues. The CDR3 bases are TGCAGTGCTAGGACTAGCGGGGGGGCCCTTGTCTCGAGTGAGACCCAGTACTTC. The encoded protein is CSARTSGGALVSSETQYF.

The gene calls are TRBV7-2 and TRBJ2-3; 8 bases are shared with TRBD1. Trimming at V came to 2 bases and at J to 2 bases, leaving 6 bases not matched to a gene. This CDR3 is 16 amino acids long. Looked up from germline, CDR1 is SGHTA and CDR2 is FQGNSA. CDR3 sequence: CASSLRTGPTTDTQYF. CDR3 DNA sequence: TGTGCCAGCAGCTTAAGGACAGGGCCCACCACAGATACGCAGTATTTT.

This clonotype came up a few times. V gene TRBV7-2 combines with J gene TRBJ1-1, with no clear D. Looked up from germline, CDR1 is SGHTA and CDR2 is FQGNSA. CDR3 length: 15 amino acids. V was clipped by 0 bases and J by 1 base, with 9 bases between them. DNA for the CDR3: TGTGCCAGCAGCTTAGCGTTGTGGGGGAACACTGAAGCTTTCTTT. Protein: CASSLALWGNTEAFF.

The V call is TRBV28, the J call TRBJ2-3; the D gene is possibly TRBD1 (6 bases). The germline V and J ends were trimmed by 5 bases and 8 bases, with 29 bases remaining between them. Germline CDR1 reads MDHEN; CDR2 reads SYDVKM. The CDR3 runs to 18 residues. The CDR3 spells CASSPGTRHRYAEITQYF. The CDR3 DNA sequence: TGTGCCAGCAGTCCCGGGACAAGACACAGATACGCAGAGATTACGCAGTATTTT.

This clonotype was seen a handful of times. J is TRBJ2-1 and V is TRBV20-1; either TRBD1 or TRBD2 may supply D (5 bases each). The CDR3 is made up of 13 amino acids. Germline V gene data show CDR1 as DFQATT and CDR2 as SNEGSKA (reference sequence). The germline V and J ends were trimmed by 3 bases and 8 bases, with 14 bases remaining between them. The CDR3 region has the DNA TGCAGTGCTAGTCGGGATGCCAGGGATGAGCAGTTCTTC. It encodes CSASRDARDEQFF.

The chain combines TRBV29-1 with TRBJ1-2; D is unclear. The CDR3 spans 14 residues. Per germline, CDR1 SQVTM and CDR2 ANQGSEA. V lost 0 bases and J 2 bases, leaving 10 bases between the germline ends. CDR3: CSVEDSQINYGYTF. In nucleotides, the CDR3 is TGCAGCGTTGAAGATAGCCAGATCAACTATGGCTACACCTTC.

The CDR3 DNA is TGTGCCAGCAGCTTAGACGGGACAGAGCGGGAAAAACTGTTTTTT. Translated, it gives CASSLDGTEREKLFF. The chain is built from TRBV7-8 and TRBJ1-4, with 7 bases lining up with TRBD1. The CDR3 runs to 15 residues. J lost 8 bases, V lost 1 base, and 7 bases had no gene match. Germline CDR1 and CDR2: SGHVS and FQNEAQ.

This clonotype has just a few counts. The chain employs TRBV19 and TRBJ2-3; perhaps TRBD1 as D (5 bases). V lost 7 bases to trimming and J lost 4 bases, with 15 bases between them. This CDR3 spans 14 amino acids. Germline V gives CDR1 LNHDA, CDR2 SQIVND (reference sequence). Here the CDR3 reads CASTSPRVADTQYF. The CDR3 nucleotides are TGTGCCAGTACTTCGCCCAGGGTGGCAGATACGCAGTATTTT.

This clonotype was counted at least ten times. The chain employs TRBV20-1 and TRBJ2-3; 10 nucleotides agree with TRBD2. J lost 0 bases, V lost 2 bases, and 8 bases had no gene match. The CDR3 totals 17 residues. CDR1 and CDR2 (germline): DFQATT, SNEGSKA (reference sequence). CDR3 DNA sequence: TGCAGTGCTAGACCACTAGCGGGGATACCTAGCACAGATACGCAGTATTTT. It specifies CSARPLAGIPSTDTQYF.

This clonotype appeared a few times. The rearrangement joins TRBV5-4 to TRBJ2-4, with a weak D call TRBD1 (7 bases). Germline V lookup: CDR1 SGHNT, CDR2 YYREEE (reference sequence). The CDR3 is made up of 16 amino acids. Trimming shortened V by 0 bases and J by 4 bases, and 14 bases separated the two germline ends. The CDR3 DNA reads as TGTGCCAGCAGCTTGGCCAGGGGGGCCGATAAAAACATTCAGTACTTC. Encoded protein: CASSLARGADKNIQYF.

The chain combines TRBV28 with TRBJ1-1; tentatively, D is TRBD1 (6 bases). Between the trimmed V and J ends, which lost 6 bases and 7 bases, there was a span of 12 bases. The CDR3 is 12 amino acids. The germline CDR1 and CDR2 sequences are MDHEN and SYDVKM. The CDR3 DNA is TGTGCCAGCAGCGGACAGTTAAATGAAGCTTTCTTT. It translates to CASSGQLNEAFF.

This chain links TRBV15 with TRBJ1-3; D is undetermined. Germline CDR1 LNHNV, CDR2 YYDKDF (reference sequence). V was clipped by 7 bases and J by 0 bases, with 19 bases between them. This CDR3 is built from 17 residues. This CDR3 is CATNLANTVVSGNTIYF. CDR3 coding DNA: TGTGCCACCAACCTAGCCAACACAGTTGTCTCTGGAAACACCATATATTTT.